A single sample is the source of the 28 T cell receptor beta chains below, sequenced in a study of blood T cell repertoires in COVID-19. Data came from immunoSEQ multiplex PCR; TCRdb stores just in-frame clones and leaves some out. Among 20,000 to 25,000 clones listed, roughly nine tenths were seen once. The specimen was peripheral blood. These receptors originate from a human donor with active COVID-19. The donor label of this sample is uncertain.

The chain links TRBV28 to TRBJ2-3, with D perhaps matching TRBD2 (6 bases). Germline values: CDR1 MDHEN, CDR2 SYDVKM. The CDR3 consists of 15 residues. With 3 bases removed from V and 0 bases from J, the gap between germline ends came to 10 bases. The CDR3 DNA reads TGTGCCAGCAGTTTCGGGGGACCTAGCACAGATACGCAGTATTTT. Protein sequence: CASSFGGPSTDTQYF.

This clone appeared a few times. V and J are TRBV5-6 and TRBJ1-2, with D perhaps TRBD1 (5 bases). Between the trimmed V and J ends, which lost 0 bases and 9 bases, there was a span of 12 bases. The CDR3 has 13 residues. From germline, CDR1 is SGHDT and CDR2 YYEEEE. The CDR3 sequence is CASSLGGPIRYTF. In DNA, the CDR3 is TGTGCCAGCAGCTTGGGGGGCCCCATCCGCTACACCTTC.

The chain is built from TRBV5-1 and TRBJ2-7, with 7 positions matching TRBD1. V was pared by 4 bases and J by 0 bases, with 7 bases of the junction left unmatched. The CDR3 has 15 amino acids. Per the germline V gene, CDR1 is SGHRS and CDR2 is YFSETQ. The DNA of the CDR3 is TGCGCCAGCAGCGCGCAGACAGGGAGCTCCTACGAGCAGTACTTC. As protein: CASSAQTGSSYEQYF.

The chain carries TRBV6-5 and TRBJ2-1; 7 nucleotides agree with TRBD1. Germline lookup yields CDR1 MNHEY and CDR2 SVGAGI. The CDR3 totals 12 residues. Unmatched junction bases numbered 6, after V lost 4 bases and J lost 12 bases. CDR3 DNA sequence: TGTGCCAGCAGTTCCCCGACAGGGTCGCAGTTCTTC. Translating gives CASSSPTGSQFF.

The rearrangement uses TRBV21-1 and TRBJ2-4; the table's TRBD2 call for D was not verified on the DNA. TRBV21-1 counts as a pseudogene. The CDR3 totals 17 residues. CDR3 in amino acids: CASSKGRRGQAKNIQYF. As DNA, the CDR3 is TGTGCCAGCAGCAAAGGTCGGCGGGGGCAGGCCAAAAACATTCAGTACTTC.

This sequence joins TRBV29-1 and TRBJ2-6; D possibly corresponds to TRBD1 (6 bases). The CDR3 has 16 residues. V lost 1 base to trimming and J lost 0 bases, with 10 bases between them. Germline V gene sequence: CDR1 SQVTM, CDR2 ANQGSEA. The CDR3 sequence is CSVEVHRDSGANVLTF. The CDR3 nucleotides read TGCAGCGTTGAAGTCCACAGGGACTCTGGGGCCAACGTCCTGACTTTC. The variable domain in full, with the rest retrieved from reference TRBV29-1 and TRBJ2-6, is SAVISQKPSRDICQRGTSLTIQCQVDSQVTMMFWYRQQPGQSLTLIATANQGSEATYESGFVIDKFPISRPNLTFSTLTVSNMSPEDSSIYLCSVEVHRDSGANVLTFGAGSRLTVL.

The chain uses TRBV13 and TRBJ1-3; TRBD1 matches 8 bases. The germline gives CDR1 PRHDT, CDR2 FYEKMQ (reference sequence). V shed 5 bases and J 3 bases; nucleotides not matched to a gene: 3. This CDR3 comprises 14 residues. The CDR3 sequence is CASSPDRGGNTIYF. The CDR3 region has the DNA TGTGCCAGCAGCCCCGACAGGGGTGGAAACACCATATATTTT. Complete variable domain (other parts from reference TRBV13 and TRBJ1-3): AAGVIQSPRHLIKEKRETATLKCYPIPRHDTVYWYQQGPGQDPQFLISFYEKMQSDKGSIPDRFSAQQFSDYHSELNMSSLELGDSALYFCASSPDRGGNTIYFGEGSWLTVV.

The chain is built from TRBV5-4 and TRBJ2-5; D might be TRBD1 (6 bases). Trimming cost V 3 bases and J 5 bases, with 17 bases left between them. In germline, CDR1 is SGHNT, CDR2 YYREEE (reference sequence). The CDR3 totals 15 residues. Written as DNA, the CDR3 is TGTGCCAGCAGCTACACAGGGTATGGTTCGGAGACCCAGTACTTC. Translation: CASSYTGYGSETQYF.

The J gene is TRBJ1-1, the V gene TRBV5-6; 7 bases fit TRBD1. The CDR3 length is 16 residues. Germline V lookup: CDR1 SGHDT, CDR2 YYEEEE. Trimming removed 5 bases from V and 0 bases from J; junction bases left unmatched: 10. Written as DNA, the CDR3 is TGTGCCAGCAGAGGCCGGGACAGAGACATGAACACTGAAGCTTTCTTT. It is translated as CASRGRDRDMNTEAFF. Full variable domain (missing parts from reference TRBV5-6 and TRBJ1-1): DAGVTQSPTHLIKTRGQQVTLRCSPKSGHDTVSWYQQALGQGPQFIFQYYEEEERQRGNFPDRFSGHQFPNYSSELNVNALLLGDSALYLCASRGRDRDMNTEAFFGQGTRLTVV.

The chain recombines TRBV19 with TRBJ2-7, with D perhaps TRBD1 (6 bases). This CDR3 contains 14 residues. Germline CDR1 reads LNHDA; CDR2 reads SQIVND (reference sequence). V shed 4 bases and J shed 2 bases, with 12 bases lying between them. The CDR3 spells CASSKDSGTYEQYF. For the CDR3, the DNA is TGTGCCAGTAGTAAGGACAGTGGTACCTACGAGCAGTACTTC.

V and J are TRBV30 and TRBJ1-1, with D possibly being TRBD1 (6 bases). Germline values: CDR1 GTSNPN, CDR2 SVGIG (reference sequence). The CDR3 runs 12 residues. V was clipped by 4 bases and J by 5 bases, with 11 bases between them. The CDR3, as DNA: TGTGCCTGGAACAGGGTTAATACTGAAGCTTTCTTT. It is translated as CAWNRVNTEAFF.

The chain combines TRBV24-1 with TRBJ1-1; 8 bases align to TRBD1. V lost 7 bases, J lost 7 bases, and 7 bases stayed unmatched. From germline, CDR1 is KGHDR and CDR2 SFDVKD. There are 13 residues in the CDR3. This CDR3 is CATRDRDRGEAFF. The CDR3 coding sequence is TGTGCCACCAGGGACAGGGATAGGGGTGAAGCTTTCTTT.

This chain connects TRBV9 to TRBJ2-5, with a weak D call TRBD2 (6 bases). CDR3 size: 15 residues. Germline loops: CDR1 SGDLS, CDR2 YYNGEE. V lost 0 bases, J lost 5 bases, and 14 bases lay in between. CDR3 nucleotide sequence: TGTGCCAGCAGCGTAGCGGAGGGAATTAGGGAGACCCAGTACTTC. The encoded protein is CASSVAEGIRETQYF.

The DNA for the CDR3 is TGTGCCAGCAGCTTATCATCTAGCGGCCGGGAGGGTGAGCAGTTCTTC. This encodes CASSLSSSGREGEQFF. V is TRBV7-9 and J is TRBJ2-1; 8 nucleotides align to TRBD2. V trimming: 2 bases; J trimming: 9 bases; junction bases outside the gene matches: 12. Germline V CDR1 and CDR2: SEHNR, FQNEAQ (reference sequence). The CDR3 consists of 16 residues.

The V and J genes are TRBV5-4 and TRBJ1-4; 9 nucleotides line up with TRBD1. The CDR3 is made up of 16 amino acids. The J segment lost 7 bases and the V segment lost 0 bases, leaving 7 bases of the junction unmatched. Germline V gives CDR1 SGHNT, CDR2 YYREEE (reference sequence). The CDR3 region has the DNA TGTGCCAGCAGCTTGGGAAGTAGGACAGGGGCTGAAAAACTGTTTTTT. Residues: CASSLGSRTGAEKLFF. The entire variable domain, with the rest obtained from reference TRBV5-4 and TRBJ1-4, is as follows: ETGVTQSPTHLIKTRGQQVTLRCSSQSGHNTVSWYQQALGQGPQFIFQYYREEENGRGNFPPRFSGLQFPNYSSELNVNALELDDSALYLCASSLGSRTGAEKLFFGSGTQLSVL.

The chain joins TRBV19 to TRBJ2-3, with 10 positions matching TRBD2. Trimming at V came to 5 bases and at J to 2 bases, leaving 10 bases not matched to a gene. CDR1 LNHDA and CDR2 SQIVND come from the germline V gene (reference sequence). The CDR3 contains 17 residues. CDR3 amino acids: CASSRPSGSVITDTQYF. Here the CDR3 DNA reads TGTGCCAGTAGTCGGCCTAGCGGGAGTGTAATCACAGATACGCAGTATTTT.

V gene TRBV11-2 combines with J gene TRBJ2-5; D not certain. The CDR3 has 12 residues. CDR1 is SGHAT and CDR2 is FQNNGV in the germline V gene. V was pared by 0 bases and J by 7 bases, with 6 bases between. The CDR3 DNA is TGTGCCAGCAGCTTAGAACGAGGGACCCAGTACTTC. This sequence encodes CASSLERGTQYF. Supplemented by reference TRBV11-2 and TRBJ2-5, the full variable domain reads EAGVAQSPRYKIIEKRQSVAFWCNPISGHATLYWYQQILGQGPKLLIQFQNNGVVDDSQLPKDRFSAERLKGVDSTLKIQPAKLEDSAVYLCASSLERGTQYFGPGTRLLVL.

The J gene is TRBJ2-1, the V gene TRBV10-2; a weak D match, TRBD2 (6 bases). Germline CDR1 is WSHSY and CDR2 is SAAADI. The CDR3 consists of 17 residues. The CDR3 reads CATAHGASAFQGNEQFF. CDR3 coding DNA: TGCGCGACTGCCCACGGGGCTAGCGCATTCCAAGGCAATGAGCAGTTCTTC.

The CDR3 spells CASSETSGRSDTQYF. CDR3 sequence (DNA): TGTGCCAGCAGTGAGACTAGCGGGAGGTCAGATACGCAGTATTTT. This chain joins TRBV25-1 and TRBJ2-3; TRBD2 aligns across 13 bases. Germline loops: CDR1 MGHDK, CDR2 SYGVNS. This CDR3 spans 15 amino acids. V shed 3 bases, J shed 4 bases, and the junction held 1 base outside the gene matches.

The chain carries TRBV28 and TRBJ2-7; weak D call: TRBD2 (6 bases). In germline, CDR1 is MDHEN, CDR2 SYDVKM. The V gene lost 7 bases and the J gene lost 2 bases, with 15 bases spanning the gap. This CDR3 is 14 amino acids long. The chain's CDR3 is CASTRGAAAYEQYF. The CDR3 bases are TGTGCCAGCACGCGGGGAGCGGCCGCCTACGAGCAGTACTTC.

The J gene is TRBJ2-3, the V gene TRBV9; 9 nucleotides agree with TRBD2. CDR1 and CDR2 from the germline V gene are SGDLS and YYNGEE. The CDR3 contains 16 residues. Losses at the gene ends were 6 bases for V and 5 bases for J; bases not matched to a gene: 13. CDR3 amino acids: CASTNSGGNGGDTQYF. The CDR3 nucleotides read TGTGCCAGCACCAATAGCGGGGGTAACGGCGGAGATACGCAGTATTTT.

The gene calls are TRBV7-2 and TRBJ2-3; 8 positions agree with TRBD2. CDR1 is SGHTA and CDR2 is FQGNSA in the germline V gene. This CDR3 is built from 15 residues. V gave up 5 bases and J gave up 3 bases; unmatched junction bases: 7. The CDR3 loop reads CASSPSGTRTDTQYF. The CDR3 bases are TGTGCCAGCAGCCCCTCCGGGACTAGAACAGATACGCAGTATTTT.

The rearrangement uses TRBV7-8 and TRBJ2-4; the D is unclear. V gave up 5 bases and J gave up 2 bases, with 13 bases separating them. The CDR3 length is 15 residues. Per germline, CDR1 SGHVS and CDR2 FQNEAQ. The CDR3 reads CASSEVGSSKNIQYF. The CDR3, as DNA: TGTGCCAGCAGCGAAGTCGGGTCGTCCAAAAACATTCAGTACTTC.

V and J are TRBV7-2 and TRBJ2-7; tentatively, D is TRBD1 (6 bases). This CDR3 has 12 residues. From germline, CDR1 is SGHTA and CDR2 FQGNSA. Trimming removed 1 base from V and 7 bases from J, with 8 bases in between. The CDR3 region is CASSLGTGEQYF. CDR3 DNA sequence: TGTGCCAGCAGCTTAGGAACAGGGGAGCAGTACTTC.

CDR3 protein: CASSQGLAGAYEQYF. CDR3 bases: TGCGCCAGCAGCCAAGGTCTAGCGGGAGCCTACGAGCAGTACTTC. The V call is TRBV4-3, the J call TRBJ2-7; 10 nucleotides line up with TRBD2. This CDR3 spans 15 amino acids. Germline loops: CDR1 LGHNA, CDR2 YSLEER. V shed 1 base, J shed 2 bases, and the junction held 2 bases outside the gene matches.

This chain joins TRBV7-9 and TRBJ1-2, with unresolved D. This CDR3 comprises 14 residues. V was trimmed by 7 bases and J by 6 bases, leaving 18 bases between them. Looked up from germline, CDR1 is SEHNR and CDR2 is FQNEAQ (reference sequence). CDR3 residues: CASTLRGRIHGYTF. As DNA, the CDR3 is TGTGCCAGCACCCTACGCGGGCGAATACATGGCTACACCTTC.

This rearrangement joins TRBV5-5 to TRBJ2-7; possible D gene TRBD2, 5 bases. The germline gives CDR1 SGHKS, CDR2 YYEKEE (reference sequence). Deletions cut 3 bases from V and 3 bases from J, with 7 bases between. The CDR3 totals 12 residues. DNA of the CDR3: TGTGCCAGCAGCTCCCGGGGCTACGAGCAGTACTTC. Translating it yields CASSSRGYEQYF.

The chain combines TRBV15 with TRBJ1-5; no clear D. This CDR3 spans 12 amino acids. Trimming took off 0 bases at V and 6 bases at J, with 3 bases between the two ends. The V gene's germline CDR1 is LNHNV and CDR2 YYDKDF (reference sequence). As DNA, the CDR3 is TGTGCCACCAGCAGAGATAGTCAGCCCCAGCATTTT. It is translated as CATSRDSQPQHF.